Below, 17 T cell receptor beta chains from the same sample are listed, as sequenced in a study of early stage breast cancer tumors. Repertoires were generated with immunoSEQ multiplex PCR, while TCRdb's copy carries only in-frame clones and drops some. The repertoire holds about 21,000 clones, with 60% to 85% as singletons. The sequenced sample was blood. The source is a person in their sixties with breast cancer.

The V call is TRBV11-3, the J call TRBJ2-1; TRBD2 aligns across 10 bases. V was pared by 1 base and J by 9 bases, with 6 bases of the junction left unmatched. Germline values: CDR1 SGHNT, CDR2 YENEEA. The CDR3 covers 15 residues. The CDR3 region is CASSLGLAGAVEQFF. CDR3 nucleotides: TGTGCCAGCAGCTTAGGTCTAGCGGGAGCTGTTGAGCAGTTCTTC. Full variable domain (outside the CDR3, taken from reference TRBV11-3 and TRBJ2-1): EAGVVQSPRYKIIEKKQPVAFWCNPISGHNTLYWYLQNLGQGPELLIRYENEEAVDDSQLPKDRFSAERLKGVDSTLKIQPAELGDSAVYLCASSLGLAGAVEQFFGPGTRLTVL.

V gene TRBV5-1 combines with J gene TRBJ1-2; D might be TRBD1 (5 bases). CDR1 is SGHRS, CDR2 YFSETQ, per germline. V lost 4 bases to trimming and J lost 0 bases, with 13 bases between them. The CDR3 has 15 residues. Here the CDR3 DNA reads TGCGCCAGCAGCCCGGACAAAGTATCTAACTATGGCTACACCTTC. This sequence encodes CASSPDKVSNYGYTF.

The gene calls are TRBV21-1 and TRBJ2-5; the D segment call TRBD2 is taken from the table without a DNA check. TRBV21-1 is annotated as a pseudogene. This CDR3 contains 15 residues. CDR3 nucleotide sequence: TGTGCCAGCAGCCCAGCGGGACATGGGCCAGAGACCCAGTACTTC. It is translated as CASSPAGHGPETQYF.

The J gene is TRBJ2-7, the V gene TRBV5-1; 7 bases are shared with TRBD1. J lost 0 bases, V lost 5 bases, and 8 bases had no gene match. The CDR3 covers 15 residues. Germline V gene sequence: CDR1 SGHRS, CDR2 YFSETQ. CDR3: CASRLRTGPSYEQYF. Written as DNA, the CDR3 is TGCGCCAGCAGGTTAAGGACAGGTCCCTCCTACGAGCAGTACTTC.

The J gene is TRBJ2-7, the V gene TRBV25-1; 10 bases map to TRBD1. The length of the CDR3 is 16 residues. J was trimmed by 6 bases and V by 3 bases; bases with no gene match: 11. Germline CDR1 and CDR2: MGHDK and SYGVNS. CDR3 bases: TGTGCCAGCAGTGACGACTCCGGGACAGGGGCCAGCGAGCAGTACTTC. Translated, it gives CASSDDSGTGASEQYF.

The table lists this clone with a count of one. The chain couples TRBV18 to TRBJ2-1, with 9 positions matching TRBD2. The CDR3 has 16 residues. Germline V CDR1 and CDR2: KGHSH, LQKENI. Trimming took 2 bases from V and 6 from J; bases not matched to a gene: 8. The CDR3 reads CASSPFKREVANEQFF. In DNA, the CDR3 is TGTGCCAGCTCACCATTTAAGCGGGAGGTGGCCAATGAGCAGTTCTTC.

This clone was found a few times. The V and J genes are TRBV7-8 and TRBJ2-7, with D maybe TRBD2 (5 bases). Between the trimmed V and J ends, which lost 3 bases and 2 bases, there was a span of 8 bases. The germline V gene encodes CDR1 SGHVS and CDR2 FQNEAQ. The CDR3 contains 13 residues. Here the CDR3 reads CASSLEAAYEQYF. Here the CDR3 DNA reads TGTGCCAGCAGCTTGGAGGCGGCCTACGAGCAGTACTTC.

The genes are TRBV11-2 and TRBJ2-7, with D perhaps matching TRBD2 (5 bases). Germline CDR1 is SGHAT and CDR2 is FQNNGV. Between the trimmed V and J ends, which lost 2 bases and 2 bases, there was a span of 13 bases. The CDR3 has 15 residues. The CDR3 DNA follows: TGTGCCAGCAGCTTATCCCAGACTAAAACCTACGAGCAGTACTTC. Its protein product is CASSLSQTKTYEQYF.

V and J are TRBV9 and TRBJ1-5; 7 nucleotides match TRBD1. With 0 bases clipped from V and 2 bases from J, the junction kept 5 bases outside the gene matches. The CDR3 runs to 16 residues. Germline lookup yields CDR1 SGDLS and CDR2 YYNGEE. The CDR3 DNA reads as TGTGCCAGCAGCGTAGCTCGAGACAGGGGCAATCAGCCCCAGCATTTT. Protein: CASSVARDRGNQPQHF. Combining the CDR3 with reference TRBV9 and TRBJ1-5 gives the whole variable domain DSGVTQTPKHLITATGQRVTLRCSPRSGDLSVYWYQQSLDQGLQFLIQYYNGEERAKGNILERFSAQQFPDLHSELNLSSLELGDSALYFCASSVARDRGNQPQHFGDGTRLSIL.

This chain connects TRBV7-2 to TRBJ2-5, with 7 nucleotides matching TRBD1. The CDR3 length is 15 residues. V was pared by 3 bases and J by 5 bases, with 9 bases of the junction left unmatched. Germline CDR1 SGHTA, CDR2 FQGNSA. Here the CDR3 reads CASSFSTGTIETQYF. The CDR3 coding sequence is TGTGCCAGCAGCTTCTCGACAGGGACAATTGAGACCCAGTACTTC.

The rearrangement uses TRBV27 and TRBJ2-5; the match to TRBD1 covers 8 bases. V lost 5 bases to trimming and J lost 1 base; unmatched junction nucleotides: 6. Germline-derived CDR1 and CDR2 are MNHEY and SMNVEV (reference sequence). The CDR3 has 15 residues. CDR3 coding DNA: TGTGCCAGCAGTCCATGGACAGGGACCCAAGAGACCCAGTACTTC. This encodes CASSPWTGTQETQYF.

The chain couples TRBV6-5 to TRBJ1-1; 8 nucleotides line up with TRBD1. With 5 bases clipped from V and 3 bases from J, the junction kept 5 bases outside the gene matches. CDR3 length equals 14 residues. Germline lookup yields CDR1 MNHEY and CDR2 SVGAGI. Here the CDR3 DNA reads TGTGCCAGCAGTGATTTACAGGGGGACACTGAAGCTTTCTTT. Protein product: CASSDLQGDTEAFF.

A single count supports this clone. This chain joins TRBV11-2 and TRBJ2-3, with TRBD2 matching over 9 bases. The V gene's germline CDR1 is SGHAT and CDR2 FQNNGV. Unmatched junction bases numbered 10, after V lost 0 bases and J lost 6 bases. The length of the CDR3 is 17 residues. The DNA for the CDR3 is TGTGCCAGCAGCTTAGATAGGATCGCGGGAGGGGGCGATACGCAGTATTTT. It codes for CASSLDRIAGGGDTQYF.

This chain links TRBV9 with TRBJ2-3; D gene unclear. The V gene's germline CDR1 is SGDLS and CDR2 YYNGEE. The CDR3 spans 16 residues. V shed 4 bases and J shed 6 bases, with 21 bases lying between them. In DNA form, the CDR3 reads TGTGCCAGCAGCACCCAAGCCCTAGGCGGAGCGGATACGCAGTATTTT. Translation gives CASSTQALGGADTQYF. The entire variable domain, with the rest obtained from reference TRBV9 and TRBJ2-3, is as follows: DSGVTQTPKHLITATGQRVTLRCSPRSGDLSVYWYQQSLDQGLQFLIQYYNGEERAKGNILERFSAQQFPDLHSELNLSSLELGDSALYFCASSTQALGGADTQYFGPGTRLTVL.

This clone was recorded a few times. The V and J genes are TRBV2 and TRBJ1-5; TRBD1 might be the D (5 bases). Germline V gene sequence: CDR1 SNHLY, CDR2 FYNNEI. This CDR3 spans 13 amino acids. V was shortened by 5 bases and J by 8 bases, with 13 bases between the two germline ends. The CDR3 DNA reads TGTGCCAGCAGTTGGGACCCGAACAAGCCCCAGCATTTT. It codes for CASSWDPNKPQHF.

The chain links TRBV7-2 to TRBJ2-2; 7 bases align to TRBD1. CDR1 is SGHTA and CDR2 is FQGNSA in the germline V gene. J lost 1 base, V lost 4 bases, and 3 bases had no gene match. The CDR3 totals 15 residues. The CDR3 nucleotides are TGTGCCAGCAGCTCTCGGACAGGGAACACCGGGGAGCTGTTTTTT. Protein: CASSSRTGNTGELFF.

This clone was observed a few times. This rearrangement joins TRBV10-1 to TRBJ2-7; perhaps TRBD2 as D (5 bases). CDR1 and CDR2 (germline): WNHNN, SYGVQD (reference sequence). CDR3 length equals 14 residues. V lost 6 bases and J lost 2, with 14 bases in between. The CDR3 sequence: CASSAGPGTYEQYF. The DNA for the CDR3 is TGCGCCAGCAGCGCGGGCCCCGGGACCTACGAGCAGTACTTC.